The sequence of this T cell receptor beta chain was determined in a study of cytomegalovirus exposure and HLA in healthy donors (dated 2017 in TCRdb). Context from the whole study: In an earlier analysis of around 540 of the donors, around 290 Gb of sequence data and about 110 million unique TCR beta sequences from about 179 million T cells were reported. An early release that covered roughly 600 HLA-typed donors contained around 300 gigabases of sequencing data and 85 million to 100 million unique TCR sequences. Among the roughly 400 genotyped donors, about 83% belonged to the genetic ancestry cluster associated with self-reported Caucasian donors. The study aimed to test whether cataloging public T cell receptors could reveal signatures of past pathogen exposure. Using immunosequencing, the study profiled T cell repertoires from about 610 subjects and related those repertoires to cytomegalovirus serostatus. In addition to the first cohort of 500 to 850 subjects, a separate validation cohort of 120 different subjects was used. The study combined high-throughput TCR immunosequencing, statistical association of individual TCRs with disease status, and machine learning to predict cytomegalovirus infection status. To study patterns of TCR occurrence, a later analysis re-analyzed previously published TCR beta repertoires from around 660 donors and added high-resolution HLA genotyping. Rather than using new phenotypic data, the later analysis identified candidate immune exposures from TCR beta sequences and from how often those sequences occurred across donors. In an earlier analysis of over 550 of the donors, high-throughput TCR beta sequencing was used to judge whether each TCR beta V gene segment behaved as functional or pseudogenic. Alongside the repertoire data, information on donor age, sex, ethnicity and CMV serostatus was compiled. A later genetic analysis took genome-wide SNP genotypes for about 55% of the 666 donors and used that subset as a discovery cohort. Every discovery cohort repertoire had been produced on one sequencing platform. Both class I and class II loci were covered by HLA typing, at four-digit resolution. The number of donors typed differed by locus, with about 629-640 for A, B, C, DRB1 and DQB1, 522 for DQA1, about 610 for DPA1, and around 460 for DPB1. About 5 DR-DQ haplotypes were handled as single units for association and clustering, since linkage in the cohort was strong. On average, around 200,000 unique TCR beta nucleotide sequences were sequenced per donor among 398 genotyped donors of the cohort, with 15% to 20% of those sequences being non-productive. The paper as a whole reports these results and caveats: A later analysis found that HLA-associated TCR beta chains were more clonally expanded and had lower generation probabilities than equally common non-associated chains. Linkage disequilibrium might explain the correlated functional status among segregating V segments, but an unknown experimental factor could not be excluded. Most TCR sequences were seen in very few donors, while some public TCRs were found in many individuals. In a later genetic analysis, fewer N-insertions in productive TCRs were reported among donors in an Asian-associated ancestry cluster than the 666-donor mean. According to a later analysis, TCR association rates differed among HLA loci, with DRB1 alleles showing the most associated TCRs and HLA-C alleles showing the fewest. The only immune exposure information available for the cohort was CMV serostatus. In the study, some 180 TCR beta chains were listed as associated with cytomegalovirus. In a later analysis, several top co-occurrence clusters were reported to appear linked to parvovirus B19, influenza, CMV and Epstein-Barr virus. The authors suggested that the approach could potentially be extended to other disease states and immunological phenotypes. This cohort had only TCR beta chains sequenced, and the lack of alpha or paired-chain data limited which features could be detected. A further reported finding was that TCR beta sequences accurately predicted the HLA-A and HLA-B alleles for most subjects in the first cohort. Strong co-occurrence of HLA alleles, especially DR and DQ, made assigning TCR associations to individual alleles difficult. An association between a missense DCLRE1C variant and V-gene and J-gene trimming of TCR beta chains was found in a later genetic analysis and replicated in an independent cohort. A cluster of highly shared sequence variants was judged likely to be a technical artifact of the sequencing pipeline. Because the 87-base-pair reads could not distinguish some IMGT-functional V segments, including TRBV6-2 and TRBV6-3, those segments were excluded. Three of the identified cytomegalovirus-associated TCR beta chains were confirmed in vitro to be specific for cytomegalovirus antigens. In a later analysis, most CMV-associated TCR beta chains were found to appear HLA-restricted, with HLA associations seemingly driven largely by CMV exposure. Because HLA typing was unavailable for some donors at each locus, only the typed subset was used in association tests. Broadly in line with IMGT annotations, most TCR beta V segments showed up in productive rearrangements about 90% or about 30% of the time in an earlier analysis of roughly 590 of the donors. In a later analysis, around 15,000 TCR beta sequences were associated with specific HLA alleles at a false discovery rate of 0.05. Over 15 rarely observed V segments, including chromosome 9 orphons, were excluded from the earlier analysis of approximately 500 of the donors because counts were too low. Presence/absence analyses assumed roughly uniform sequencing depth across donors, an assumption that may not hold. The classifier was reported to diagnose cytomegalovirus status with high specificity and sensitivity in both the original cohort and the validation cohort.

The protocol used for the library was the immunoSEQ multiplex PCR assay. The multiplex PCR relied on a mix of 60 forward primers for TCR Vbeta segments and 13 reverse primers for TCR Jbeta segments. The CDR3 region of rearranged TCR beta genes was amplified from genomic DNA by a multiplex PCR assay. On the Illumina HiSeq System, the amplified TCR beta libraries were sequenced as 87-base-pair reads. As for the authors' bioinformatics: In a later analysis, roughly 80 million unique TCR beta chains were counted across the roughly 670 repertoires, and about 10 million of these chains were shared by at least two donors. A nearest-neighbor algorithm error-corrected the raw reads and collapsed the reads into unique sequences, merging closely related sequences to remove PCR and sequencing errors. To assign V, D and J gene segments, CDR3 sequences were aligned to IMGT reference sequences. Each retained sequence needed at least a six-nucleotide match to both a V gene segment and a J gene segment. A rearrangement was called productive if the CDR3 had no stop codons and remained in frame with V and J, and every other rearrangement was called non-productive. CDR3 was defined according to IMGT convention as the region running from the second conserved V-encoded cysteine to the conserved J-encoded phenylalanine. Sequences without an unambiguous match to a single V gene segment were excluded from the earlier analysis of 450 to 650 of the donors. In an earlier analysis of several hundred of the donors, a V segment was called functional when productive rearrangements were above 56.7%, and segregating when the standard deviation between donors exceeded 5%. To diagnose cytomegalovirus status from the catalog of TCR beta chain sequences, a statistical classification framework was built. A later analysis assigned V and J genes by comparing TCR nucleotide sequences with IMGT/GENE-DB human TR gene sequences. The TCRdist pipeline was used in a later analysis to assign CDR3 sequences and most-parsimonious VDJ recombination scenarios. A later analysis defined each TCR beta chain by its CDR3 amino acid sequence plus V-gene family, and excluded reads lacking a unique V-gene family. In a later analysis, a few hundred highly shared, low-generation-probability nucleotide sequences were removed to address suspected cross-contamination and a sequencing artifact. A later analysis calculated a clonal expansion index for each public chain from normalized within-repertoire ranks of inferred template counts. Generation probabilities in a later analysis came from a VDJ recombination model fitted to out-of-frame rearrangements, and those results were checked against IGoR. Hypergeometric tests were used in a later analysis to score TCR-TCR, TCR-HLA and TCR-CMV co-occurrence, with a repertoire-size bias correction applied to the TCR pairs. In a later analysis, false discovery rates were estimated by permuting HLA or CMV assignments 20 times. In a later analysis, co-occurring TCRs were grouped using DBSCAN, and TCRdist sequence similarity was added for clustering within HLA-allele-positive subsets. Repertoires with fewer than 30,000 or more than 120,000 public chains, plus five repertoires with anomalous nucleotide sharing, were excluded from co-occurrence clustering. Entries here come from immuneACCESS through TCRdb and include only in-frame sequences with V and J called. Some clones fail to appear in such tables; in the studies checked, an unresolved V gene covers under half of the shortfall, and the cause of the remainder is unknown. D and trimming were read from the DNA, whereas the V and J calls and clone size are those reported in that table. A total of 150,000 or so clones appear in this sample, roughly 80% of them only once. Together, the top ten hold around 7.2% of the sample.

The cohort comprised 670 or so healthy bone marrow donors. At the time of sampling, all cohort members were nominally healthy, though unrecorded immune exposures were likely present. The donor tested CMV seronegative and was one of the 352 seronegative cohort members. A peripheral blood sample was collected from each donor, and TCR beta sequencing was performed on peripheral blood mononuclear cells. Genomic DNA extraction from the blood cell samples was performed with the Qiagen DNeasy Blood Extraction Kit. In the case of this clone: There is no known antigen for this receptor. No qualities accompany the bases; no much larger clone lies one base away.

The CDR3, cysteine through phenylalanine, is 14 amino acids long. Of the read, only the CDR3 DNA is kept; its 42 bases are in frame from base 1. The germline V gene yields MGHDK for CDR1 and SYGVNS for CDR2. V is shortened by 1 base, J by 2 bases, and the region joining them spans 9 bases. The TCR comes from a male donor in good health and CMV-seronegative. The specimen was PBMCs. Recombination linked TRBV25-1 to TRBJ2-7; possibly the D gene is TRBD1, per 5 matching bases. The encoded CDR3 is CASSEWGGAYEQYF. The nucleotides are TGTGCCAGCAGTGAATGGGGCGGCGCCTACGAGCAGTACTTC.